What follows are 21 T cell receptor beta chains derived from one specimen sequenced in a study of T-cell memory formation after mild COVID-19. TCRdb passed the 5' RACE reads through MiXCR, listing each CDR3 protein once. This table has roughly 340,000 distinct CDR3 sequences, 20% to 25% appearing once. The sample was PBMCs or a T cell subset sorted from them (not recorded which). These receptors originate from a young man who had mild COVID-19 (a few samples of this study predate the infection). Cell type and time point are not known.

This clonotype was found a few times. The chain combines TRBV4-3 with TRBJ2-5, with a tentative D call TRBD2 (7 bases). V lost 2 bases and J 5 bases, leaving 21 bases between the germline ends. The length of the CDR3 is 17 residues. Germline CDR1 LGHNA, CDR2 YSLEER. The CDR3 DNA reads as TGCGCCAGCAGCCAATTTCACGCGGGGGCTGCCAGGGAGACCCAGTACTTC. Protein product: CASSQFHAGAARETQYF.

The sample holds many counts of this clonotype. The chain employs TRBV12-3 or TRBV12-4 and TRBJ2-7; D gene uncertain. V dropped 2 bases and J dropped 5 bases, with 19 bases sitting between them. This CDR3 is 16 amino acids long. As DNA, the CDR3 is TGTGCCAGCAGTTTATCATGGGCAGCCACCGTCGACGAGCAGTACTTC. This gives the protein CASSLSWAATVDEQYF.

This clonotype was observed many times. The CDR3 region has the DNA TGTGCCAGCAGCTTGCTCGGGGAGAGCTCCTACGAGCAGTACTTC. As protein: CASSLLGESSYEQYF. V is TRBV5-5 and J is TRBJ2-7; possible D gene TRBD2, 5 bases. Germline CDR1 is SGHKS and CDR2 is YYEKEE (reference sequence). The CDR3 runs 15 residues. V was clipped by 1 base and J by 0 bases, with 11 bases between them.

This clonotype was recorded at least ten times. The V and J genes are TRBV7-2 and TRBJ2-3; D perhaps matches TRBD1 (7 bases). Trimming left V 5 bases short and J 1 base short, with 10 bases between. This CDR3 is built from 14 residues. The germline gives CDR1 SGHTA, CDR2 FQGNSA. CDR3 region: CASSPRGGTDTQYF. The CDR3 nucleotides read TGTGCCAGCAGCCCCAGGGGGGGCACAGATACGCAGTATTTT.

This clonotype was seen a handful of times. J is TRBJ2-7 and V is TRBV15; the match to TRBD1 covers 7 bases. V lost 0 bases, J lost 0 bases, and 5 bases stayed unmatched. Germline V gene data show CDR1 as LNHNV and CDR2 as YYDKDF (reference sequence). This CDR3 region has 16 residues. The CDR3 is CATSRESRDSSYEQYF. CDR3 nucleotides: TGTGCCACCAGCAGAGAGAGTAGGGACAGCTCCTACGAGCAGTACTTC.

The V gene is TRBV4-3, the J gene TRBJ2-1; TRBD2 agrees at 10 bases. This CDR3 is built from 16 residues. Trimming took 0 bases from V and 4 from J; bases not matched to a gene: 3. In germline, CDR1 is LGHNA, CDR2 YSLEER. DNA for the CDR3: TGCGCCAGCAGCCAAGAGAGTAGCGGGGGGTACAATGAGCAGTTCTTC. This sequence encodes CASSQESSGGYNEQFF.

This clonotype was counted at least ten times. This chain uses TRBV4-2 with TRBJ2-5; 7 bases match TRBD2. The junction had 11 bases not matched to a gene; V was cut back by 3 bases and J by 4 bases. CDR3 length equals 16 residues. The V gene's germline CDR1 is LGHNA and CDR2 YNFKEQ. CDR3 region: CASSQPGGREVETQYF. Here the CDR3 DNA reads TGTGCCAGCAGCCAGCCGGGAGGTAGGGAGGTAGAGACCCAGTACTTC.

CDR3 DNA sequence: TGTGCCAGCACCAAAGGACTAGTGGAGACCCAGTACTTC. This encodes CASTKGLVETQYF. The chain uses TRBV6-2 or TRBV6-3 and TRBJ2-5; 7 bases align to TRBD2. Germline CDR1 and CDR2: MNHEY and SVGEGT. Trimming at V came to 7 bases and at J to 5 bases, leaving 7 bases not matched to a gene. This CDR3 region has 13 residues.

This chain links TRBV18 with TRBJ2-3; a possible D gene is TRBD1 (6 bases). This CDR3 has 15 amino acids. The germline V gene has CDR1 KGHSH and CDR2 LQKENI. V lost 3 bases, J lost 2 bases, and 12 bases lay in between. CDR3 in amino acids: CASSPKDRTTDTQYF. The CDR3 nucleotides are TGTGCCAGCTCACCGAAAGACAGGACCACAGATACGCAGTATTTT.

This clonotype was observed a handful of times. The V call is TRBV20-1, the J call TRBJ2-7, with D possibly matching TRBD1 (6 bases). The CDR3 contains 15 residues. Germline values: CDR1 DFQATT, CDR2 SNEGSKA (reference sequence). V shed 6 bases and J shed 0 bases, with 18 bases lying between them. The CDR3 bases are TGCAGTGCCCTCCAGGGGACCGATAGCTCCTACGAGCAGTACTTC. It specifies CSALQGTDSSYEQYF.

This clonotype was seen a handful of times. The chain combines TRBV5-1 with TRBJ1-1; D remains unclear. V was shortened by 5 bases and J by 0 bases, with 11 bases between the two germline ends. The CDR3 spans 14 residues. Germline V CDR1 and CDR2: SGHRS, YFSETQ. The CDR3 loop is CASRWTGLNTEAFF. CDR3 nucleotides: TGCGCCAGCAGGTGGACTGGGCTGAACACTGAAGCTTTCTTT.

The chain uses TRBV6-5 and TRBJ1-3; TRBD1 matches 9 bases. Unmatched junction bases numbered 2, after V lost 5 bases and J lost 3 bases. Per the germline V gene, CDR1 is MNHEY and CDR2 is SVGAGI. The CDR3 contains 14 residues. This CDR3 is CASSPDRGGNTIYF. The CDR3 DNA reads as TGTGCCAGCAGTCCGGACAGGGGTGGAAACACCATATATTTT.

This clonotype appeared a few times. The chain carries TRBV18 and TRBJ2-7, with 9 bases that match TRBD1. Germline V gene lookup returns CDR1 KGHSH and CDR2 LQKENI. The CDR3 totals 15 residues. The junction had 4 bases not matched to a gene; V was cut back by 0 bases and J by 4 bases. This CDR3 is CASSPPDRGRYEQYF. The CDR3 region has the DNA TGTGCCAGCTCACCACCGGACAGGGGAAGATACGAGCAGTACTTC.

Written as DNA, the CDR3 is TGTGCCAGCAGCTTAGGGGGACGCTTCACAGATACGCAGTATTTT. This codes for CASSLGGRFTDTQYF. The V call is TRBV7-6, the J call TRBJ2-3; D is perhaps TRBD1 or TRBD2 (5 bases each). The V end was cut by 1 base, the J end by 2 bases, with 10 bases between. The CDR3 spans 15 residues. Germline assignment: CDR1 SGHVS and CDR2 FNYEAQ.

At least ten counts were recorded for this clonotype. The V gene is TRBV4-1, the J gene TRBJ2-2; D not certain. V lost 5 bases and J lost 6, with 13 bases in between. The CDR3 consists of 14 residues. From germline, CDR1 is MGHRA and CDR2 YSYEKL. DNA of the CDR3: TGCGCCAGCAGCGCGATAGGATCCGCCGGGGAGCTGTTTTTT. Its protein product is CASSAIGSAGELFF.

This clonotype came up a few times. The chain employs TRBV20-1 and TRBJ2-1; 9 positions match TRBD1. V shed 5 bases and J 2 bases; nucleotides not matched to a gene: 4. Germline V lookup: CDR1 DFQATT, CDR2 SNEGSKA (reference sequence). The CDR3 sequence is 14 residues long. CDR3 nucleotide sequence: TGCAGTGCTCCCCGGGACAGGGCCTACAATGAGCAGTTCTTC. This codes for CSAPRDRAYNEQFF.

This clonotype has ten or more counts. The chain carries TRBV6-5 and TRBJ2-2; 9 positions agree with TRBD2. Germline CDR1 is MNHEY and CDR2 is SVGAGI. The V and J ends lost 10 bases and 6 bases, in that order; junction bases with no gene match: 6. The CDR3 spans 13 residues. The CDR3 loop is CATIGLAPGELFF. DNA of the CDR3: TGTGCCACCATAGGACTAGCGCCCGGGGAGCTGTTTTTT.

This chain joins TRBV9 and TRBJ2-3, with D possibly matching TRBD2 (5 bases). V lost 2 bases to trimming and J lost 2 bases, with 12 bases between them. The germline V gene has CDR1 SGDLS and CDR2 YYNGEE. The CDR3 length is 15 residues. The CDR3 sequence is CASSVGGSYTDTQYF. CDR3 nucleotide sequence: TGTGCCAGCAGCGTCGGAGGTAGCTACACAGATACGCAGTATTTT.

This clonotype was observed once. The J gene is TRBJ2-6, the V gene TRBV5-1, with 7 bases aligning to TRBD1. The CDR3 consists of 17 residues. Per germline, CDR1 SGHRS and CDR2 YFSETQ. J was trimmed by 1 base and V by 3 bases; bases with no gene match: 7. As DNA, the CDR3 is TGCGCCAGCAGCTCGCAGGGGGAGTTGTCTGGGGCCAACGTCCTGACTTTC. Translated: CASSSQGELSGANVLTF. Full variable domain (remainder filled in from reference TRBV5-1 and TRBJ2-6): KAGVTQTPRYLIKTRGQQVTLSCSPISGHRSVSWYQQTPGQGLQFLFEYFSETQRNKGNFPGRFSGRQFSNSRSEMNVSTLELGDSALYLCASSSQGELSGANVLTFGAGSRLTVL.

This clonotype has a count of ten or more. The gene calls are TRBV5-1 and TRBJ2-1; 9 positions agree with TRBD2. CDR3 length equals 15 residues. Trimming removed 0 bases from V and 9 bases from J; junction bases left unmatched: 7. Germline CDR1 reads SGHRS; CDR2 reads YFSETQ. The CDR3 DNA follows: TGCGCCAGCAGCTTGGAGGCTAGCGGGGTCCCTGAGCAGTTCTTC. It translates to CASSLEASGVPEQFF.

Many counts were recorded for this clonotype. The chain recombines TRBV19 with TRBJ1-2; the match to TRBD1 covers 7 bases. The CDR3 is 15 amino acids. The J segment lost 3 bases and the V segment lost 2 bases, leaving 6 bases of the junction unmatched. Germline V gene sequence: CDR1 LNHDA, CDR2 SQIVND (reference sequence). This CDR3 is CASSISSQGDYGYTF. The CDR3 DNA sequence: TGTGCCAGTAGTATATCATCTCAGGGGGACTATGGCTACACCTTC.